This TCR beta chain was sequenced for a study of somatic mutations in cytotoxic T cells in rheumatoid arthritis. Study results and caveats: Unlike healthy controls, rheumatoid arthritis patients had CD8+ clonality that increased with age.

Clones were sequenced by immunoSEQ multiplex PCR, and TCRdb holds only the in-frame ones, with some missing. The top ten hold roughly 13% of the sample, which has about 10,000 clones, around nine tenths seen once. Details on this clone: Its antigen is not identified.

The CDR3 totals 15 residues. CDR1 and CDR2 (germline): SEHNR, FQNEAQ (reference sequence). Trimming removed 1 base from V and 4 bases from J, with 13 bases in between. CD4+ cells and CD8+ cells were each obtained through positive magnetic bead selection, and their purity was assessed by flow cytometry. The sample consisted of CD8+ T cells sorted from blood. The source is a woman in her late teens or twenties with rheumatoid arthritis. The chain combines TRBV7-9 with TRBJ1-2; D unresolved. The CDR3 bases are TGTGCCAGCAGCTTAGGGCCAGGCCGCTTCTATGGCTACACCTTC. Encoded protein: CASSLGPGRFYGYTF.